The 21 T cell receptor beta chains below were found in one sample sequenced in a study of cytomegalovirus exposure and HLA in healthy donors. Use of 60 Vbeta and 13 Jbeta primers characterized the PCR. TCRdb's copy holds only in-frame clones and misses some; the assay was immunoSEQ multiplex PCR. The data hold 180,000 or so clones, with over 75% observed a single time. Sample: PBMCs. These receptors originate from a man in his fifties in good health and CMV-seropositive.

This chain uses TRBV7-9 with TRBJ1-1; a weak D match, TRBD1 (5 bases). CDR1 and CDR2 from the germline V gene are SEHNR and FQNEAQ (reference sequence). The CDR3 runs to 15 residues. Trimming took off 5 bases at V and 4 bases at J, with 17 bases between the two ends. The CDR3 sequence is CASSPVGGAITEAFF. The CDR3 DNA follows: TGTGCCAGCAGCCCCGTCGGAGGGGCAATCACTGAAGCTTTCTTT.

The chain is built from TRBV5-5 and TRBJ2-7, with D possibly matching TRBD2 (5 bases). Germline CDR1 and CDR2: SGHKS and YYEKEE (reference sequence). The CDR3 spans 15 residues. V lost 4 bases, J lost 3 bases, and 17 bases lay in between. CDR3 in DNA: TGTGCCAGCAGCCCTCAGCCATCCCGGGACTACGAGCAGTACTTC. This gives the protein CASSPQPSRDYEQYF.

The J gene is TRBJ1-2, the V gene TRBV2; 10 bases align to TRBD1. The germline gives CDR1 SNHLY, CDR2 FYNNEI. After removal of 5 bases from V and 5 bases from J, the junction contained 8 bases not matched to a gene. The CDR3 spans 15 residues. This CDR3 is CASSSRQGARYGYTF. The CDR3 nucleotides read TGTGCCAGCAGTTCCCGACAGGGGGCTAGGTATGGCTACACCTTC. The full variable domain, in which reference TRBV2 and TRBJ1-2 provide the parts outside the CDR3, is EPEVTQTPSHQVTQMGQEVILRCVPISNHLYFYWYRQILGQKVEFLVSFYNNEISEKSEIFDDQFSVERPDGSNFTLKIRSTKLEDSAMYFCASSSRQGARYGYTFGSGTRLTVV.

The chain combines TRBV18 with TRBJ2-2, with TRBD1 matching over 7 bases. J gave up 7 bases and V 0 bases, and 2 bases lay outside the gene matches. The germline CDR1 and CDR2 sequences are KGHSH and LQKENI. The CDR3 contains 14 residues. The CDR3 is CASSPPTGVGELFF. CDR3 bases: TGTGCCAGCTCACCACCTACAGGGGTCGGGGAGCTGTTTTTT.

This chain links TRBV27 with TRBJ1-4, with D maybe TRBD1 (5 bases). V was shortened by 0 bases and J by 8 bases, with 7 bases between the two germline ends. Germline CDR1 and CDR2: MNHEY and SMNVEV (reference sequence). The CDR3 is made up of 13 amino acids. The CDR3 loop is CASSLSWGEKLFF. The CDR3 coding sequence is TGTGCCAGCAGTTTATCGTGGGGCGAAAAACTGTTTTTT. Drawing the rest from reference TRBV27 and TRBJ1-4, the complete variable domain is EAQVTQNPRYLITVTGKKLTVTCSQNMNHEYMSWYRQDPGLGLRQIYYSMNVEVTDKGDVPEGYKVSRKEKRNFPLILESPSPNQTSLYFCASSLSWGEKLFFGSGTQLSVL.

V gene TRBV6-6 combines with J gene TRBJ1-5, with D maybe TRBD1 (5 bases). This CDR3 region has 14 residues. CDR1 is MNHNY, CDR2 SVGAGI, per germline (reference sequence). Trimming cost V 0 bases and J 8 bases, with 11 bases left between them. The CDR3 is CASSYSIGVEPQHF. The CDR3 nucleotides are TGTGCCAGCAGTTACTCGATAGGGGTAGAGCCCCAGCATTTT.

A note on this clone: The junction departs from the called germline gene at one end, perhaps through a read error. The rearrangement uses TRBV14 and TRBJ1-4; D gene unclear. This CDR3 has 13 amino acids. Germline V gives CDR1 SGHDN, CDR2 FVKESK. CDR3: CASSQGLIQAPRF. CDR3 DNA: TGTGCCAGCAGCCAAGGCCTCATTCAGGCCCCCCGTTTT.

This chain links TRBV19 with TRBJ2-7, with TRBD1 matching over 7 bases. Germline CDR1 LNHDA, CDR2 SQIVND (reference sequence). CDR3 length: 14 amino acids. V trimming: 5 bases; J trimming: 2 bases; junction bases outside the gene matches: 6. CDR3 sequence reads: CASSPRQGAYEQYF. CDR3 nucleotides: TGTGCCAGTAGTCCCCGACAGGGCGCCTACGAGCAGTACTTC. Full variable domain (missing parts from reference TRBV19 and TRBJ2-7): DGGITQSPKYLFRKEGQNVTLSCEQNLNHDAMYWYRQDPGQGLRLIYYSQIVNDFQKGDIAEGYSVSREKKESFPLTVTSAQKNPTAFYLCASSPRQGAYEQYFGPGTRLTVT.

The J gene is TRBJ1-5, the V gene TRBV30; D might be TRBD1 (5 bases). This CDR3 is 17 amino acids long. CDR1 and CDR2 (germline): GTSNPN, SVGIG (reference sequence). V shed 0 bases and J shed 1 base, with 16 bases lying between them. The CDR3 DNA reads as TGTGCCTGGAGTGTACTATATTCGACAGACAGCAATCAGCCCCAGCATTTT. Translated: CAWSVLYSTDSNQPQHF.

The genes are TRBV5-1 and TRBJ2-7, with D possibly being TRBD2 (7 bases). V was pared by 0 bases and J by 4 bases, with 17 bases between. This CDR3 spans 16 amino acids. From germline, CDR1 is SGHRS and CDR2 YFSETQ. This CDR3 is CASSLGIGGVPYEQYF. CDR3 sequence (DNA): TGCGCCAGCAGCTTGGGTATAGGGGGGGTTCCATACGAGCAGTACTTC.

The rearrangement links TRBV30 to TRBJ1-4; D gene ambiguous. CDR3 length equals 14 residues. Germline CDR1 and CDR2: GTSNPN and SVGIG (reference sequence). The ends were cut back, 1 base at V and 8 bases at J, with 14 bases in the middle. In DNA, the CDR3 is TGTGCCTGGAGTGGGGGAGCCGGGAGGGAAAAACTGTTTTTT. Translated, it gives CAWSGGAGREKLFF.

The chain's CDR3 is CASSQGQGAGTGELFF. In DNA form, the CDR3 reads TGTGCCAGTAGTCAGGGACAGGGGGCGGGCACCGGGGAGCTGTTTTTT. The chain recombines TRBV19 with TRBJ2-2; 12 nucleotides line up with TRBD1. Germline V CDR1 and CDR2: LNHDA, SQIVND (reference sequence). The CDR3 loop spans 16 amino acids. The V gene end was trimmed by 5 bases and the J gene end by 4 bases; junction bases not matched to a gene: 5.

The rearrangement joins TRBV4-3 to TRBJ2-5; 9 bases are a match to TRBD1. CDR3 length: 18 amino acids. J gave up 5 bases and V 0 bases, and 13 bases lay outside the gene matches. Germline values: CDR1 LGHNA, CDR2 YSLEER. The CDR3, as DNA: TGCGCCAGCAGCCAAGATTTCCGACAGGGGGTAATTTCGGAGACCCAGTACTTC. Its protein product is CASSQDFRQGVISETQYF.

The chain couples TRBV11-2 to TRBJ2-7; tentatively, D is TRBD1 (6 bases). Deletions cut 1 base from V and 0 bases from J, with 7 bases between. Germline V gene lookup returns CDR1 SGHAT and CDR2 FQNNGV. The CDR3 runs 14 residues. CDR3 bases: TGTGCCAGCAGCTTAGGAGGGGGCTCCTACGAGCAGTACTTC. This sequence encodes CASSLGGGSYEQYF.

This chain joins TRBV27 and TRBJ2-7; no reliable D call. This CDR3 comprises 14 residues. With 2 bases removed from V and 3 bases from J, the gap between germline ends came to 11 bases. Germline CDR1 MNHEY, CDR2 SMNVEV (reference sequence). The CDR3 spells CASSLRMMGYEQYV. The CDR3, as DNA: TGTGCCAGCAGTTTACGGATGATGGGCTACGAGCAGTACGTC.

The chain carries TRBV28 and TRBJ1-2, with TRBD1 matching 9 bases. This CDR3 is 14 amino acids long. Germline V gene data show CDR1 as MDHEN and CDR2 as SYDVKM. J lost 4 bases, V lost 4 bases, and 4 bases had no gene match. The CDR3 region is CASSYGTGSYGYTF. The DNA of the CDR3 is TGTGCCAGCAGTTACGGGACAGGGAGCTATGGCTACACCTTC.

The chain employs TRBV5-1 and TRBJ2-7; 7 bases agree with TRBD2. Per the germline V gene, CDR1 is SGHRS and CDR2 is YFSETQ. The V segment lost 1 base and the J segment 2 bases; nucleotides outside the gene matches: 3. The CDR3 is made up of 14 amino acids. CDR3 in DNA: TGCGCCAGCAGCTTGTCCGCGGGGGCCTACGAGCAGTACTTC. Translation gives CASSLSAGAYEQYF.

J is TRBJ1-2 and V is TRBV15; D remains ambiguous. Per the germline V gene, CDR1 is LNHNV and CDR2 is YYDKDF (reference sequence). The CDR3 sequence is 14 residues long. V lost 0 bases and J 7 bases, leaving 12 bases between the germline ends. CDR3 sequence: CATSRDRSGSGYTF. DNA for the CDR3: TGTGCCACCAGCAGAGATAGGTCTGGGAGTGGCTACACCTTC.

The chain joins TRBV4-3 to TRBJ2-5, with 11 bases identical to TRBD2. This CDR3 region has 15 residues. The V gene's germline CDR1 is LGHNA and CDR2 YSLEER. V was pared by 0 bases and J by 14 bases, with 11 bases of the junction left unmatched. This chain's CDR3 is CASSQDRLAGGRTYF. The CDR3 DNA sequence: TGCGCCAGCAGCCAAGATAGGCTAGCGGGGGGCAGGACTTACTTC.

This rearrangement joins TRBV11-3 to TRBJ2-1; TRBD1 matches at 12 bases. V lost 5 bases, J lost 12 bases, and 5 bases stayed unmatched. From germline, CDR1 is SGHNT and CDR2 YENEEA. The CDR3 has 13 residues. CDR3 sequence: CASSGDRGLGQFF. CDR3 DNA: TGTGCCAGCAGCGGGGACAGGGGGCTAGGGCAGTTCTTC. The variable domain in full, with the rest retrieved from reference TRBV11-3 and TRBJ2-1, is EAGVVQSPRYKIIEKKQPVAFWCNPISGHNTLYWYLQNLGQGPELLIRYENEEAVDDSQLPKDRFSAERLKGVDSTLKIQPAELGDSAVYLCASSGDRGLGQFFGPGTRLTVL.

The chain employs TRBV9 and TRBJ2-3; TRBD1 agrees at 9 bases. From germline, CDR1 is SGDLS and CDR2 YYNGEE. Trimming took 2 bases from V and 1 from J; bases not matched to a gene: 5. There are 16 residues in the CDR3. The CDR3 loop is CASSVEDRGGTDTQYF. The DNA for the CDR3 is TGTGCCAGCAGCGTCGAAGACAGGGGGGGCACAGATACGCAGTATTTT.